This record covers a single TCR beta chain. The data were taken from a study of blood T cell repertoires in COVID-19. Study overall: Material from acute and convalescent COVID-19 was sourced from the United States, Italy and Spain.

Methods used by the authors: Estimation of nucleated cell counts was performed using reference gene primer amplification. Repertoires were generated with immunoSEQ multiplex PCR, while TCRdb's copy carries only in-frame clones and drops some. Clonal size and the V and J genes are those of that table, whereas D and trimming came from the DNA. The sample consists of 70,000 to 75,000 clones, 70% to 80% of them appearing once. J was trimmed by 11 bases and V by 5 bases; bases with no gene match: 10. Germline V gene data show CDR1 as MNHEY and CDR2 as SMNVEV (reference sequence). The CDR3 loop spans 13 amino acids.

The sample comprised peripheral blood. This TCR derives from a man in his sixties with active or convalescent COVID-19. V and J are TRBV27 and TRBJ1-2; TRBD1 aligns across 8 bases. This CDR3 reads CASSRGQGWGYTF. CDR3 nucleotide sequence: TGTGCCAGCAGTCGTGGACAGGGTTGGGGTTACACCTTC.